This T cell receptor beta chain was profiled in a study of T cell changes during pregnancy in multiple sclerosis. Assay: immunoSEQ multiplex PCR; the TCRdb copy retains only in-frame clones and omits some. The table records around 50,000 clones, roughly 91% of them present only once. This TCR derives from a female donor in good health, enrolled as a control in a pregnancy study. This specimen consisted of CD4+ T cells from peripheral blood mononuclear cells, obtained after pregnancy.

This CDR3 is CASSMGAIGQPQHF. For the CDR3, the DNA is TGTGCCAGTAGTATGGGGGCCATAGGGCAGCCCCAGCATTTT. V and J are TRBV19 and TRBJ1-5, with D possibly being TRBD1 (6 bases). V was trimmed by 3 bases and J by 7 bases, leaving 13 bases between them. The CDR3 covers 14 residues. Germline loops: CDR1 LNHDA, CDR2 SQIVND (reference sequence). The full variable domain, in which reference TRBV19 and TRBJ1-5 provide the parts outside the CDR3, is DGGITQSPKYLFRKEGQNVTLSCEQNLNHDAMYWYRQDPGQGLRLIYYSQIVNDFQKGDIAEGYSVSREKKESFPLTVTSAQKNPTAFYLCASSMGAIGQPQHFGDGTRLSIL.